This T cell receptor beta chain originates from a study of Ad26.COV2.S vaccination and SARS-CoV-2 variants. Study results and limitations: Placebo recipients showed lower spike-specific TCR breadth than vaccinees.

This clone was picked up a small number of times. Its antigen is undetermined. The same CDR3 can be traced to other DNA sequences in this sample. Here immunoSEQ multiplex PCR was the method, and the copy in TCRdb shows in-frame clones only, minus some. This sample has around 250,000 clones, with 87% found just once. V was shortened by 2 bases and J by 7 bases, with 6 bases between the two germline ends. The length of the CDR3 is 11 residues. The germline CDR1 and CDR2 sequences are SGHNT and YYREEE (reference sequence). Stated treatment: roughly 19 received Ad26.COV2.S at low or high dose, single or two shots; 5 received placebo; per-sample allocation not given. Each sample was drawn 63 days after the first injection (of vaccine or placebo).

The source is a person aged 18-65 years who received the Ad26.COV2.S COVID-19 vaccine or a placebo. Specimen: peripheral blood, collected in a trial of Ad26.COV2.S vaccine versus placebo. The chain links TRBV5-4 to TRBJ1-1; the D gene is possibly TRBD1 (5 bases). CDR3 residues: CASSLGVEAFF. CDR3 nucleotides: TGTGCCAGCAGCTTAGGGGTTGAAGCTTTCTTT. Full variable domain (rest looked up from reference TRBV5-4 and TRBJ1-1): ETGVTQSPTHLIKTRGQQVTLRCSSQSGHNTVSWYQQALGQGPQFIFQYYREEENGRGNFPPRFSGLQFPNYSSELNVNALELDDSALYLCASSLGVEAFFGQGTRLTVV.